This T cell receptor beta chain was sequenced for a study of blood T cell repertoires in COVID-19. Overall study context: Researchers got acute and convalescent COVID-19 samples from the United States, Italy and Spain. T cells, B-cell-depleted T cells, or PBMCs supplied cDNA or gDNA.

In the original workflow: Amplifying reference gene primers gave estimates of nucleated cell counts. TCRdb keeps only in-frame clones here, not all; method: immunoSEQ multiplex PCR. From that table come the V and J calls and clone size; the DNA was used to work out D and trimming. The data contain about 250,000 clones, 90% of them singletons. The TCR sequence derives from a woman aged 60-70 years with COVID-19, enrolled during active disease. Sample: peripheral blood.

In DNA form, the CDR3 reads TGTGCCAGCAGCCGGACGGGACAGGGGGTGTACACAGATACGCAGTATTTT. Protein: CASSRTGQGVYTDTQYF. The gene calls are TRBV3-1 (or the pseudogene TRBV3-2) and TRBJ2-3, with 11 bases matching TRBD1. The CDR3 length is 17 residues. Germline CDR1 reads LGHDT; CDR2 reads YNNKEL (reference sequence). J was trimmed by 2 bases and V by 4 bases; bases with no gene match: 8.